The 4 T cell receptor beta chains below all came from one sample that was sequenced in a study of T cells in localized non-small cell lung cancer. Libraries were prepared by immunoSEQ multiplex PCR; TCRdb keeps only in-frame clonotypes and omits some of them. Among 20,000 to 25,000 clones listed, 65% to 85% were seen once. The sequencing used PBMCs, collected before any cancer treatment. All receptors derive from a man between 35 and 75 years old with stage II lung adenocarcinoma.

This rearrangement joins TRBV19 to TRBJ1-5, with 8 nucleotides matching TRBD1. Trimming at V came to 5 bases and at J to 6 bases, leaving 6 bases not matched to a gene. Germline CDR1 is LNHDA and CDR2 is SQIVND (reference sequence). This CDR3 is 14 amino acids long. The CDR3 DNA follows: TGTGCCAGTAGTGGGGACAGGATGGGTCAGCCCCAGCATTTT. Its translation is CASSGDRMGQPQHF.

J is TRBJ1-5 and V is TRBV9; TRBD1 agrees at 8 bases. Germline lookup yields CDR1 SGDLS and CDR2 YYNGEE. V trimming: 0 bases; J trimming: 4 bases; junction bases outside the gene matches: 3. The CDR3 runs 15 residues. The CDR3 reads CASSVGQGANQPQHF. Here the CDR3 DNA reads TGTGCCAGCAGCGTAGGGCAGGGGGCGAATCAGCCCCAGCATTTT.

The genes are TRBV6-1 and TRBJ2-5, with D perhaps TRBD1 (5 bases). The V end lost 4 bases, the J end lost 1 base, and 13 bases lay between the germline ends. The V gene's germline CDR1 is MNHNS and CDR2 SASEGT. This CDR3 is 15 amino acids long. Written as DNA, the CDR3 is TGTGCCAGCAGTGGATACGACAGCCCCCAAGAGACCCAGTACTTC. Encoded protein: CASSGYDSPQETQYF.

This chain uses TRBV23-1 with TRBJ1-2, with D uncertain. TRBV23-1 has ORF status, its function being uncertain. The CDR3 covers 16 residues. Trimming left V 2 bases short and J 8 bases short, with 21 bases between. The CDR3, as DNA: TGCGCCAGCAGTCAAGCTAATAGGACCAAGGAAGACGGCTACACCTTC. Translating it yields CASSQANRTKEDGYTF.